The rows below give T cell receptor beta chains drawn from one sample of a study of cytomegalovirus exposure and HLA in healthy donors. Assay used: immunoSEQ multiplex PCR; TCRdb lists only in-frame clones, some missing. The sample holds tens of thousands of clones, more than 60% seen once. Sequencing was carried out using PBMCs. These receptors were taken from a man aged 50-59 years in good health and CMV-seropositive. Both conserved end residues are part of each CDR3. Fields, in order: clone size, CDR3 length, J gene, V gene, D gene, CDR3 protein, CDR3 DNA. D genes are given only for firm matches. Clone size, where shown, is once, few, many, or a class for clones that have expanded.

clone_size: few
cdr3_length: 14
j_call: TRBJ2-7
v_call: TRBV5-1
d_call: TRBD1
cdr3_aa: CASSFGTVAYEQYF
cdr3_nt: TGCGCCAGCAGCTTCGGGACAGTAGCCTACGAGCAGTACTTC

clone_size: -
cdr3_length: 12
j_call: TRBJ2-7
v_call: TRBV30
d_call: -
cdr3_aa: CASSRGSYEQYF
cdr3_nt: TGTGCCTCGTCGCGGGGTTCCTACGAGCAGTACTTC

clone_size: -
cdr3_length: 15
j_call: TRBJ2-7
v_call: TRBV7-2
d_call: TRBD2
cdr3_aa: CASSLVVAGDYEQYF
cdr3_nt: TGTGCCAGCAGCTTAGTGGTAGCGGGGGACTACGAGCAGTACTTC

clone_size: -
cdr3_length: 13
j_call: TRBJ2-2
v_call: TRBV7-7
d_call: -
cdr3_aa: CASSLMGGRELFF
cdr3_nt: TGTGCTAGCAGCTTAATGGGAGGACGGGAGCTGTTTTTT

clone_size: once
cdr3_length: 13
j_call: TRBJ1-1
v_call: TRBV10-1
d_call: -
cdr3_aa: CASTGGEDGEAFF
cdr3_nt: TGCGCCAGCACTGGCGGGGAGGACGGTGAAGCTTTCTTT

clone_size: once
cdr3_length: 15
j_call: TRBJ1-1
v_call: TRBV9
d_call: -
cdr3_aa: CASSAAGAGFVEAFF
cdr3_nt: TGTGCCAGCAGCGCCGCCGGAGCGGGGTTCGTTGAAGCTTTCTTT

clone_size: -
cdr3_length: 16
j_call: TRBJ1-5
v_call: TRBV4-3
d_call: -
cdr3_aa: CASSQEAGVSNQPQHF
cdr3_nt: TGCGCCAGCAGCCAAGAGGCAGGGGTTAGCAATCAGCCCCAGCATTTT

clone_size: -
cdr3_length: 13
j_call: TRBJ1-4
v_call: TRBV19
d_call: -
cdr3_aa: CASSDRMNEKLFF
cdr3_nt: TGTGCCAGTTCGGACAGAATGAACGAAAAACTGTTTTTT

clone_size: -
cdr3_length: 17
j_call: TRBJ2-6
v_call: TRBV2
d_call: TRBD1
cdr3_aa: CASNVQGAQSGANGLTF
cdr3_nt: TGTGCCAGCAATGTCCAGGGGGCTCAATCTGGGGCCAACGGCCTGACTTTC

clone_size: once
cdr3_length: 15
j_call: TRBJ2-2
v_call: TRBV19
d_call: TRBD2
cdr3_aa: CATSSSGRATGELFF
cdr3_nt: TGTGCCACCTCATCTAGCGGGAGAGCTACCGGGGAGCTGTTTTTT

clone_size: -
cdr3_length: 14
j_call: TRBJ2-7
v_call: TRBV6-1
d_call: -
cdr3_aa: CPRRGTNAMVEQYF
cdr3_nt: TGTCCGAGACGAGGCACTAACGCGATGGTGGAGCAGTACTTC

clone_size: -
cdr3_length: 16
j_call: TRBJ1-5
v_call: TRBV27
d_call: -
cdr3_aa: CASSPLGRGSNQPQHF
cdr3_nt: TGTGCCAGCAGTCCCCTAGGTAGAGGGAGCAATCAGCCCCAGCATTTT

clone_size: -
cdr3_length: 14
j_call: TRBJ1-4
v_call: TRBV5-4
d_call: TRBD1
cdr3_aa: CASRTGTGNEKLFF
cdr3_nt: TGTGCCAGCAGGACCGGGACAGGGAATGAAAAACTGTTTTTT

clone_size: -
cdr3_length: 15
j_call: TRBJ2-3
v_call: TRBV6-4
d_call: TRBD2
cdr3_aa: CASSVSSGSSDTQYF
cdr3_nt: TGTGCCAGCAGTGTTTCTAGCGGGAGTTCTGATACGCAGTATTTT

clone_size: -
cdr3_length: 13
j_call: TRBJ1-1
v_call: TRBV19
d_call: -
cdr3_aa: CASSLGQNTEAFF
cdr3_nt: TGTGCCAGTAGTCTGGGGCAGAACACTGAAGCTTTCTTT

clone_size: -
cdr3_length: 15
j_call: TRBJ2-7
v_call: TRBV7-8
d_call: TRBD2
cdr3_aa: CASSLKALADYEQYF
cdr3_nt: TGTGCCAGCAGCTTAAAGGCACTAGCGGACTACGAGCAGTACTTC

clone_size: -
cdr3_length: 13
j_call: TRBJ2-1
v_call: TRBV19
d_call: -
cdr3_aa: CASSIEGGVKQFF
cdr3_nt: TGTGCCAGTAGTATTGAGGGGGGGGTAAAGCAGTTCTTC

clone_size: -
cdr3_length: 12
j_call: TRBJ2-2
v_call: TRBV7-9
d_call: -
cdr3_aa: CASSRGIRELFF
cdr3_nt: TGTGCCAGTTCAAGGGGCATCCGGGAGCTGTTTTTT

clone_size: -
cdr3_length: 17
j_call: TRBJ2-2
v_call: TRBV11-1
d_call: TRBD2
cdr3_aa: CASSSPGRERDTGELFF
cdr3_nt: TGTGCCAGCAGCTCCCCTGGGCGGGAGCGAGACACCGGGGAGCTGTTTTTT

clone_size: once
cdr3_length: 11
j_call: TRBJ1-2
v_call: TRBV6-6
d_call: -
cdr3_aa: CASRGHDLYTF
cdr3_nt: TGTGCCAGCAGGGGACACGATCTATACACCTTC

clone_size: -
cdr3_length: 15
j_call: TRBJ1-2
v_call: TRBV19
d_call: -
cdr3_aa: CASSTRSSGGYGYTF
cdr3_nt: TGTGCCAGTAGTACTCGGTCGTCTGGCGGCTATGGCTACACCTTC

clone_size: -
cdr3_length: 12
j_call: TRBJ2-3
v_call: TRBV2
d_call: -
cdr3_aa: CASKGLTDTQYF
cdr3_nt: TGTGCCAGCAAGGGACTCACAGATACGCAGTATTTT

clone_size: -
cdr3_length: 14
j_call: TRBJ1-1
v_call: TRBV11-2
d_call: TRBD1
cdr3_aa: CASSSQGVGTEAFF
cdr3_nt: TGTGCCAGCAGCTCACAGGGGGTAGGCACTGAAGCTTTCTTT

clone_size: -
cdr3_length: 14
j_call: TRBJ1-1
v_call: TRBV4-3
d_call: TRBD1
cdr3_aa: CASSQDSGGTEAFF
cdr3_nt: TGCGCCAGCAGCCAAGATTCAGGGGGAACGGAGGCTTTCTTT

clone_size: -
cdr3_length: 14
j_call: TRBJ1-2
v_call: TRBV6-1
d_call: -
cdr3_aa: CASSEGRGSGGYTF
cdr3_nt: TGTGCCAGCAGTGAAGGGAGGGGATCCGGTGGCTACACCTTC

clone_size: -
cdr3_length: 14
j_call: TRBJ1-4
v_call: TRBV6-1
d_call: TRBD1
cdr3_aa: CASRPGTGGEKLFF
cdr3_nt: TGTGCCAGCAGACCCGGGACAGGTGGCGAAAAACTGTTTTTT

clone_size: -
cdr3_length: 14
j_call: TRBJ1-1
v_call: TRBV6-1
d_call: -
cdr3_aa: CASSVNPGQSEAFF
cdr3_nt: TGTGCCAGCAGTGTCAATCCCGGACAGAGTGAAGCTTTCTTT

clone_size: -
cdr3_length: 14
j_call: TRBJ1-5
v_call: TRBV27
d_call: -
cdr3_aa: CASSLAGGNQPQHF
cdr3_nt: TGTGCCAGCAGTTTGGCGGGGGGCAATCAGCCCCAGCATTTT

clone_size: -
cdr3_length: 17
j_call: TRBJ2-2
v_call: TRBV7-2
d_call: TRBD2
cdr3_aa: CASSLVMLAGVTGELFF
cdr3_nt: TGTGCCAGCAGCTTAGTTATGCTAGCGGGAGTCACCGGGGAGCTGTTTTTT

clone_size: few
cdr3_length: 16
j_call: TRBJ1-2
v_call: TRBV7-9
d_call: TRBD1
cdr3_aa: CSSSSGTGEANYGYTF
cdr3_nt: TGTTCCAGCAGCTCCGGGACAGGGGAAGCTAACTATGGCTACACCTTC